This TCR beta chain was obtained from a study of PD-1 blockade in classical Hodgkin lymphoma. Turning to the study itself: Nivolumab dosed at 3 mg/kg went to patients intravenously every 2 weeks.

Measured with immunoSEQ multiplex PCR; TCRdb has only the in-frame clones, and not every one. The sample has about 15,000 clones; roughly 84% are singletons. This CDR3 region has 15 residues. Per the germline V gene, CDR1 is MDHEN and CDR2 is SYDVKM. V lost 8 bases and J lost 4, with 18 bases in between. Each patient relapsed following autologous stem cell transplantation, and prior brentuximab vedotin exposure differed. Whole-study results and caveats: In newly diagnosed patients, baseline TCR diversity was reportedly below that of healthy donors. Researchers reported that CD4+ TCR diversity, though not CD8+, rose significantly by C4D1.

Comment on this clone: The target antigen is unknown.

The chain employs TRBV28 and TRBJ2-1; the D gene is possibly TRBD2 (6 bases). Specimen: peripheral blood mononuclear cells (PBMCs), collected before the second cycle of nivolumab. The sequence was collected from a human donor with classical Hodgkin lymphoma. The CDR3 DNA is TGTGCCAGCTGCTTACCGGGACTCCAATACAATGAGCAGTTCTTC. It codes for CASCLPGLQYNEQFF.